Given below is one TCR beta chain in context. As to time point: pretreatment peripheral blood. Urothelial carcinoma in patients was locally advanced or metastatic. From germline, CDR1 is LNHDA and CDR2 SQIVND (reference sequence). V lost 4 bases and J 0 bases, leaving 9 bases between the germline ends. The CDR3 is made up of 15 amino acids. Each PCR reaction had synthetic TCR analog templates spiked into it. Sequencing was performed with immunoSEQ multiplex PCR; in TCRdb, only in-frame clones are kept and a portion is missing. The data show 43,000 or so clones, with 80% seen just once and around 15% held by the top ten. This specimen comes from a study of PD-L1 blockade in urothelial cancer. Turning to the study itself: Atezolizumab at 1,200 mg intravenously every 3 weeks was started by patients in the mid-2010s.

The rearrangement uses TRBV19 and TRBJ1-4, with D possibly matching TRBD1 (5 bases). The sequence came from a man in his 60s with urothelial cancer. Specimen: PBMCs, collected around atezolizumab (anti-PD-L1) treatment. CDR3 amino acids: CASSTTVSTNEKLFF. The CDR3 DNA follows: TGTGCCAGTAGTACGACAGTTTCAACTAATGAAAAACTGTTTTTT.